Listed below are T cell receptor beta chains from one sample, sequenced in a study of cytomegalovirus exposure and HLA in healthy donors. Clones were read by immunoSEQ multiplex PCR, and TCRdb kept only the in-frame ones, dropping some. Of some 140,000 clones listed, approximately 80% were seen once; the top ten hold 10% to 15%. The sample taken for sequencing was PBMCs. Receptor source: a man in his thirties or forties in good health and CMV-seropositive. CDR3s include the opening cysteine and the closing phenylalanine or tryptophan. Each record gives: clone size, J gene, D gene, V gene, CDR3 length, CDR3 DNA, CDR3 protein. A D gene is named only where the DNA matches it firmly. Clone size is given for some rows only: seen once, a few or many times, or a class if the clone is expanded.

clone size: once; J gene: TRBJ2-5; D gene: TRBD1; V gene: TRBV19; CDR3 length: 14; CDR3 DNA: TGTGCCAGTAGTCCGGGACAGAGCCCAGAGACCCAGTACTTC; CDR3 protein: CASSPGQSPETQYF
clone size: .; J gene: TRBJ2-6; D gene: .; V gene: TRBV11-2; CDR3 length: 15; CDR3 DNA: TGTGCCAGCAGCCTACAGGGCACTGGGGCCAACGTCCTGACTTTC; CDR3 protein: CASSLQGTGANVLTF
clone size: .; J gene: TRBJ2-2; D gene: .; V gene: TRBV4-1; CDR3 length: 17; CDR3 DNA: TGCGCCAGCAGCCAAGTATACGTACCTCAGGGGACCGGGGAGCTGTTTTTT; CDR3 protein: CASSQVYVPQGTGELFF
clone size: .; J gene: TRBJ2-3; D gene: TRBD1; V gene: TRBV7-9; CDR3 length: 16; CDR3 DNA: TGTGCCAGCAGCCCGAGGACAGGGGCGGCGGGGGATACGCAGTATTTT; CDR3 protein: CASSPRTGAAGDTQYF
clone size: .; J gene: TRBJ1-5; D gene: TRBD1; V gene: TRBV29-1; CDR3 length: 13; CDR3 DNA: TGCAGCGTTGGGGGACAGAACAATCAGCCCCAGCATTTT; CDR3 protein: CSVGGQNNQPQHF
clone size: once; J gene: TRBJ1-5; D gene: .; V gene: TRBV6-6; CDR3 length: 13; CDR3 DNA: TGTGCCAACTCAAACAGGGACGGACAGCCCCAGCATTTT; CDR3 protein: CANSNRDGQPQHF
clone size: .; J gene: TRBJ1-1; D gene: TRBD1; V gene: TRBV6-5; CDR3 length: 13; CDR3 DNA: TGTGCCAGCAGGGACAGGGGGCTTACTGAAGCTTTCTTT; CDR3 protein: CASRDRGLTEAFF
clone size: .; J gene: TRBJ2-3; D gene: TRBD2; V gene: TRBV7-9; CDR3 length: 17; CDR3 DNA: TGTTCCAGCAGCGATATCCTACTAGCGGCCGGCACAGATACGCAGTATTTT; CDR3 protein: CSSSDILLAAGTDTQYF
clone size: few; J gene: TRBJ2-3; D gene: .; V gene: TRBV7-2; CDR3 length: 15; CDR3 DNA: TGTGCCAGCAGCACGTACAGATCCCACACAGATACGCAGTATTTT; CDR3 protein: CASSTYRSHTDTQYF
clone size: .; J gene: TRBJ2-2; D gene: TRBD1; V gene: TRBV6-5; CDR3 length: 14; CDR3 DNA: TGTGCCAGCAGGGGACAGGGTTTCACCGGGGAGCTGTTTTTT; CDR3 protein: CASRGQGFTGELFF
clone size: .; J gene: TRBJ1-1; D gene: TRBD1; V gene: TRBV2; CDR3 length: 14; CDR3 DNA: TGTGCCACATCCAGGACAGGGGAGGCCACTGAAGCTTTCTTT; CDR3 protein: CATSRTGEATEAFF
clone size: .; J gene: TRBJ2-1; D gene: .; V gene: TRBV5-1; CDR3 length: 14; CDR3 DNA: TGCGCCAGCAGCTTGGCCCTAGGGGGAAATGAGCAGTTCTTC; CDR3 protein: CASSLALGGNEQFF
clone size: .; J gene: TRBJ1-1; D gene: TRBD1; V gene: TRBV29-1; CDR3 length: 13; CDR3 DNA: TGCAGCGGGGAGACAGGGTTAAACACTGAAGCTTTCTTT; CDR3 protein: CSGETGLNTEAFF
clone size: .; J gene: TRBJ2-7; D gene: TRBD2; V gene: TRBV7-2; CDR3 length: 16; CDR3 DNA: TGTGCCAGCAGCTTAGGGCTAGCGGGAGGTGCCTACGAGCAGTACTTC; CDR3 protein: CASSLGLAGGAYEQYF
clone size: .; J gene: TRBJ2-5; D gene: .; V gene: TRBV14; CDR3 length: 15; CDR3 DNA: TGTGCCAGCAGCCAAGCCCCGGGAGCTCTTTGGGAGCAGTACTTC; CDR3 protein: CASSQAPGALWEQYF
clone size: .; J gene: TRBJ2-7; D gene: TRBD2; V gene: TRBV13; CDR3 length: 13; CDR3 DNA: TGTGCCAGCAGCTTAGAGCGGGGATCCGAGCAGTACTTC; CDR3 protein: CASSLERGSEQYF
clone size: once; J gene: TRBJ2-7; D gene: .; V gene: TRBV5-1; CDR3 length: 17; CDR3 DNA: TGCGCCAGCAGCTGGAGCCCGGAGGGATTTGCCACCTACGAGCAGTACTTC; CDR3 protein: CASSWSPEGFATYEQYF
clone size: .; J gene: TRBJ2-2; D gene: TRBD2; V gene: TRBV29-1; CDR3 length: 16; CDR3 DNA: TGCAGCGTTGAAGGCACTAGCGGGAGGACTGCCGGGGAGCTGTTTTTT; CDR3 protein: CSVEGTSGRTAGELFF
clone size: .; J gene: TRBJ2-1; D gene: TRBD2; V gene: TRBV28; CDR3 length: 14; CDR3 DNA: TGTGCCAGCAGTACCGGGACTACCGACCCGGGGCAGTTCTTC; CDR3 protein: CASSTGTTDPGQFF
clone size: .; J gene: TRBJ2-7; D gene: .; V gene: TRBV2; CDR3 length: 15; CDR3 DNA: TGTGCCAGCAGTTATGACAGCCCTTCGTCCTACGAGCAGTACTTC; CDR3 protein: CASSYDSPSSYEQYF
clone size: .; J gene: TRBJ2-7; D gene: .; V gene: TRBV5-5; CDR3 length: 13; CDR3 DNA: TGTGCCAGCAGTCCCTCAACGGGCTACGAGCAGTACTTC; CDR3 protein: CASSPSTGYEQYF
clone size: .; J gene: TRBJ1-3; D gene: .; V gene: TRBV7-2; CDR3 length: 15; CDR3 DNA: TGTGCCAGCAGCTTGGGGGGGTTTTCTGGAAACACCATATATTTT; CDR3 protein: CASSLGGFSGNTIYF
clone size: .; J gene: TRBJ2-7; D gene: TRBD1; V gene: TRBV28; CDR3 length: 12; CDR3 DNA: TGTGCCAGCAGAAAAGGACAGGGCGAGCAGTACTTC; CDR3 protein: CASRKGQGEQYF
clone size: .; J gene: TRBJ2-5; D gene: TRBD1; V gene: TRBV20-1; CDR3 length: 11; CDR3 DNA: TGCAGTGCTAGGGACAGGGTTTCCCAGTACTTC; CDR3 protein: CSARDRVSQYF
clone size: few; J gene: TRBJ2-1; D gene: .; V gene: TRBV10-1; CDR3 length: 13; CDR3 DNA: TGCGCCAGCAGCGAAACTAGAACGAGTGAGCAGTTCTTC; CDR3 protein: CASSETRTSEQFF
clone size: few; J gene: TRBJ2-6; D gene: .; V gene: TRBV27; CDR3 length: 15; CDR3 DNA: TGTGCCAGCAAAATCGGAGGTTCTGGGGCCAACGTCCTGACTTTC; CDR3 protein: CASKIGGSGANVLTF
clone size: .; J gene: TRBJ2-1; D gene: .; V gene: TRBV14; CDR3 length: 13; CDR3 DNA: TGTGCCAGCAGCCCCCTTGGGCACAATGAGCAGTTCTTC; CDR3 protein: CASSPLGHNEQFF
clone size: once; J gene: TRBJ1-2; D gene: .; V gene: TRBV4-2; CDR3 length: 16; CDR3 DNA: TGTGCCAGCAGCCTACCCGTGGAGGGAGCTAACTATGGCTACACCTTC; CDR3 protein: CASSLPVEGANYGYTF
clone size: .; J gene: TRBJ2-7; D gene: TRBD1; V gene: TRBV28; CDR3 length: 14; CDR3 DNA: TGTGCCAGCAGTATGCCGGGACAGGGCTACGAGCAGTACTTC; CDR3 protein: CASSMPGQGYEQYF
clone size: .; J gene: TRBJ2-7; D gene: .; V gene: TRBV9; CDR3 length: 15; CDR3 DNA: TGTGCCAGCAGCGTCGCACAGGGTCGGTCCTACGAGCAGTACTTC; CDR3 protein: CASSVAQGRSYEQYF
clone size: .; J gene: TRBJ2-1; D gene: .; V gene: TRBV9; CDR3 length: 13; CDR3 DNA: TGTGCCAGCCGGGACCCCGGGAGTTATGAGCAGTTCTTC; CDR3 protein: CASRDPGSYEQFF
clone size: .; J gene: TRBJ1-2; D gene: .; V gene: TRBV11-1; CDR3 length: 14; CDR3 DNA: TGTGCCAGCAGCTTTGCCTGGGGCGACTATGGCTACACCTTC; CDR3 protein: CASSFAWGDYGYTF
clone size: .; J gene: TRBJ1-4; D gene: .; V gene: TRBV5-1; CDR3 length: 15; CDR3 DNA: TGCGCCAGCAGCTTGGACAGGGCAACTAATGAAAAACTGTTTTTT; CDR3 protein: CASSLDRATNEKLFF
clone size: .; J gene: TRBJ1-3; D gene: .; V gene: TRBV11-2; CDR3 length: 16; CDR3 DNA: TGTGCCAGCAGCTTCGGTCTGAGTCGGTCTGGAAACACCATATATTTT; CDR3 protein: CASSFGLSRSGNTIYF
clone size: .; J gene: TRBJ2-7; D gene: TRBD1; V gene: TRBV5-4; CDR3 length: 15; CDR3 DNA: TGTGCCAGCAGCTTCCCTGGGACAGGGGGCGAAGAGCAGTACTTC; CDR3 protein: CASSFPGTGGEEQYF
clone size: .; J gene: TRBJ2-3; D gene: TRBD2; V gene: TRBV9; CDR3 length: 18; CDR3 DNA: TGTGCCAGCAGCGTAGCTTTCCCCCGGGCGGGGGGAGGGGATACGCAGTATTTT; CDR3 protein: CASSVAFPRAGGGDTQYF